Listed below are T cell receptor beta chains from one sample, sequenced in a study of blood T cell repertoires in COVID-19. Repertoires were generated with immunoSEQ multiplex PCR, while TCRdb's copy carries only in-frame clones and drops some. Of approximately 31,000 clones in the sample, 85% to 95% were seen once. Sequencing used peripheral blood. Every receptor here comes from a male donor with active COVID-19. CDR3s include the opening cysteine and the closing phenylalanine or tryptophan.

13	TRBV4-1	TRBJ2-5	CASILAVRETQYF
19	TRBV4-3	TRBJ2-7	CASSREPYWSSRGFYEQYF
14	TRBV4-1	TRBJ2-5	CASSLGGRAETQYF
15	TRBV27	TRBJ1-1	CASSAGQEVNTEAFF
12	TRBV29-1	TRBJ1-1	CSVATMNTEAFF
16	TRBV6-2/TRBV6-3	TRBJ1-2	CASSYSIFKAGDGYTF
13	TRBV5-6	TRBJ2-2	CASVKSRAGELFF
14	TRBV18	TRBJ2-5	CASSPNPRGETQYF
14	TRBV18	TRBJ1-1	CASSPAGGNTEAFF
15	TRBV9	TRBJ1-2	CASSGELDREEGYTF
15	TRBV3-1/TRBV3-2	TRBJ1-4	CASSPGSGVSEKLFF
15	TRBV7-2	TRBJ1-2	CASSSGTGGGYGYTF
15	TRBV5-1	TRBJ1-2	CASSSGQQLNYGYTF
11	TRBV5-4	TRBJ2-7	CASSISGRQYF
15	TRBV5-1	TRBJ1-1	CASSLNRGTNTEAFF
14	TRBV30	TRBJ1-1	CAWSLLRVQPEAFF
14	TRBV18	TRBJ1-5	CASSNQGSNQPQHF
18	TRBV4-3	TRBJ2-5	CASSQDKRGAGDQETQYF
13	TRBV3-1/TRBV3-2	TRBJ2-3	CASSQRGPDTQYF
14	TRBV5-4	TRBJ2-1	CASPSGGSYNEQFF
14	TRBV6-5	TRBJ2-1	CASSSGEAYNEQFF
14	TRBV7-9	TRBJ1-1	CASSPGRANTEAFF
13	TRBV6-5	TRBJ2-7	CASSRGTAYEQYF
17	TRBV2	TRBJ2-1	CATFKGLGLGGGHEQFF
11	TRBV20-1	TRBJ2-7	CSASSGHEQYF
16	TRBV7-2	TRBJ1-5	CASSLQGTTSNQPQHF
15	TRBV4-1	TRBJ2-7	CASKTGTVGNGEQYF
15	TRBV3-1/TRBV3-2	TRBJ2-1	CASSSTSGPNNEQFF
16	TRBV18	TRBJ2-2	CASSPRQVMNTGELFF
16	TRBV5-5	TRBJ2-7	CASSLGGAGQGFEQYF
13	TRBV29-1	TRBJ1-5	CSVEIQFNQPQHF
16	TRBV7-2	TRBJ1-2	CASSLYRDGAGDGYTF
16	TRBV9	TRBJ2-2	CASSVLAGGRSGELFF
16	TRBV4-2	TRBJ1-5	CASSQDRGRSNQPQHF
13	TRBV19	TRBJ1-2	CASSPQGIGGYTF
18	TRBV5-1	TRBJ2-1	CASSLVPKGAGGGDEQFF
14	TRBV29-1	TRBJ2-1	CSVIAGGYNNEQFF
15	TRBV6-5	TRBJ2-5	CASRPSGGARETQYF
16	TRBV5-1	TRBJ1-1	CASSLAPGQGYTEAFF
14	TRBV5-1	TRBJ2-7	CASSLRQGANEQYF
14	TRBV7-3	TRBJ2-3	CASSRGTNTDTQYF
14	TRBV3-1/TRBV3-2	TRBJ2-7	CASSPARQGALQYF
15	TRBV18	TRBJ2-7	CASSPRGRESYEQYF
13	TRBV3-1/TRBV3-2	TRBJ1-6	CASSPRRYSPLHF
16	TRBV7-2	TRBJ2-1	CASSLFGTSVDNEQFF
13	TRBV7-3	TRBJ2-5	CASSRDRGETQYF
16	TRBV4-1	TRBJ2-7	CASSQPFGTGDNEQYF
12	TRBV19	TRBJ1-5	CASSEGHQPQHF
14	TRBV19	TRBJ2-5	CASSMSGGRETQYF
15	TRBV5-1	TRBJ1-2	CASSLDPGADYGYTF
17	TRBV9	TRBJ2-3	CASSSPSGGLSTDTQYF
16	TRBV4-3	TRBJ2-3	CASSHRPDRVADTQYF
17	TRBV3-1/TRBV3-2	TRBJ1-3	CASSLLPGGRSGNTIYF
18	TRBV14	TRBJ1-2	CASSHFRLSMRTNYGYTF
13	TRBV10-1	TRBJ2-3	CASSGQGVDTQYF